Listed below are T cell receptor beta chains from one sample, sequenced in a study of Ad26.COV2.S vaccination and SARS-CoV-2 variants. Only in-frame clones appear in the TCRdb table, and some are missing; sequencing was by immunoSEQ multiplex PCR. Of about 480,000 clones listed, roughly nine tenths are singletons. The sample here was peripheral blood, taken in a trial of Ad26.COV2.S vaccine versus placebo. The receptors stem from a person aged 18-65 years who received the Ad26.COV2.S COVID-19 vaccine or a placebo. The CDR3 runs from the conserved cysteine through the conserved F or W. The order of the fields is clone size, V gene, D gene, J gene, CDR3 DNA, CDR3 protein. D genes are given only for firm matches. The size entry is marked missing in some rows and otherwise reads once, few, many or a size class.

>.|TRBV6-1|.|TRBJ2-3
TGTGCCAGCAGTGAAACACAGGGAGGGACAGATACGCAGTATTTT
CASSETQGGTDTQYF
>.|TRBV30|TRBD1|TRBJ1-3
TGTGCCTGGAGATACAGGGACAGCTTCGACTCTGGAAACACCATATATTTT
CAWRYRDSFDSGNTIYF
>.|TRBV27|.|TRBJ2-2
TGTGCCAGCAGTAGAGCAGGGGACACCGGGGAGCTGTTTTTT
CASSRAGDTGELFF
>.|TRBV30|.|TRBJ2-1
TGTGCCTCTTCAAAGCGGAACAATGAGCAGTTCTTC
CASSKRNNEQFF
>.|TRBV7-7|TRBD2|TRBJ2-7
TGTGCTAGCAGCCCACTCGAAGGGACTAGTCCGTACGAGCAGTACTTC
CASSPLEGTSPYEQYF
>.|TRBV7-8|TRBD1|TRBJ1-3
TGTGCCAGCAGCCCAGGGGGAGGAAACACCATATATTTT
CASSPGGGNTIYF
>.|TRBV6-6|.|TRBJ1-5
TGTGCCGTCTCAGCCACCTCGTATCAGCCCCAGCATTTT
CAVSATSYQPQHF
>.|TRBV9|.|TRBJ2-2
TGTGCCAGCAGCGTAGCGGGGGCGCAGTTGGGGGAGCTGTTTTTT
CASSVAGAQLGELFF
>once|TRBV6-1|.|TRBJ2-7
TGTGCCAGCAGTGAGAAGCGAGACGAGCAGTACTTC
CASSEKRDEQYF
>.|TRBV27|.|TRBJ1-2
TGTGCCAGCAGTTTAGAGGGGGGCTATGGCTACACCTTC
CASSLEGGYGYTF
>.|TRBV5-6|.|TRBJ2-1
TGTGCCAGCAGCTTGGTAGGGGGAAGCTCCTACAATGAGCAGTTCTTC
CASSLVGGSSYNEQFF
>.|TRBV6-5|.|TRBJ2-7
TGTGCCAGCAGTTACGGGTCTTCTCTTCCAGCCGAGCAGTACTTC
CASSYGSSLPAEQYF
>.|TRBV28|TRBD1|TRBJ2-2
TGTGCCAGCAGATCCGGGACAGGGGGCCGGACCGGGGAGCTGTTTTTT
CASRSGTGGRTGELFF
>.|TRBV7-6|TRBD1|TRBJ2-7
TGTGCCAGCAGCTTAGGGACAGGGCCGGTGATCGAGCAGTACTTC
CASSLGTGPVIEQYF
>.|TRBV14|.|TRBJ1-1
TGTGCCAGCAGCCAAGAGTTAACAGTCAACACTGAAGCTTTCTTT
CASSQELTVNTEAFF
>once|TRBV18|.|TRBJ1-6
TGTGCCAGCTCACCCGGGGTCGGGGATTCACCCCTCCACTTT
CASSPGVGDSPLHF
>.|TRBV28|.|TRBJ1-5
TGTGCCAGCAGTTTAATAGGGGTGGGTCAGCCCCAGCATTTT
CASSLIGVGQPQHF
>.|TRBV5-1|.|TRBJ1-1
TGCGCCAGCAGCTCGAACCCACGGAACACTGAAGCTTTCTTT
CASSSNPRNTEAFF
>.|TRBV28|TRBD1|TRBJ1-1
TGTGCCAGCAACCGGGACAGGGGGCGGACTGAAGCTTTCTTT
CASNRDRGRTEAFF
>.|TRBV5-6|.|TRBJ1-5
TGTGCCAGCAGCTTGGCAGGGGAGGGTCAGCCCCAGCATTTT
CASSLAGEGQPQHF
>.|TRBV27|TRBD1|TRBJ1-1
TGTGCCAGCATTAACTCCCGGGACAGAGGGGCTGAAGCTTTCTTT
CASINSRDRGAEAFF
>.|TRBV19|TRBD1|TRBJ2-2
TGTGCCAGTGGAACCGGGACAGGGGGCTTCGGGGAGCTGTTTTTT
CASGTGTGGFGELFF
>.|TRBV7-2|TRBD2|TRBJ2-2
TGTGCCAGCAGCTTCCTAGCGGGAGATGGAACCGGGGAGCTGTTTTTT
CASSFLAGDGTGELFF
>.|TRBV7-2|.|TRBJ1-2
TGTGCCAGCAGCTCCTCCGAGGAAGGGGGGGACTATGGCTACACCTTC
CASSSSEEGGDYGYTF
>.|TRBV28|TRBD1|TRBJ1-6
TGTGCCAGCAGCTCGGACAGGGGAAGGTCACCCCTCCACTTT
CASSSDRGRSPLHF
>once|TRBV6-1|TRBD1|TRBJ1-1
TGTGCCAGCAGTGACAGGGGGGCGTCGAACACTGAAGCTTTCTTT
CASSDRGASNTEAFF
>many|TRBV19|.|TRBJ2-5
TGTGCCAGTAGTCATGGTCTACGGCGGACCCAAGAGACCCAGTACTTC
CASSHGLRRTQETQYF
>.|TRBV9|.|TRBJ2-5
TGTGCCAGCAGCGTAGCATCAGGGGGGGAGACCCAGTACTTC
CASSVASGGETQYF
>.|TRBV9|.|TRBJ2-1
TGTGCCAGCAGCGTGTTCCAGGGCAATGAGCAGTTCTTC
CASSVFQGNEQFF
>.|TRBV7-6|.|TRBJ2-3
TGTGCCAGCAGCTTTACAGGGCTCGCAGATACGCAGTATTTT
CASSFTGLADTQYF
>.|TRBV11-2|.|TRBJ1-1
TGTGCCAGCAGCCCACAACTAAGCCAGAGCACTGAAGCTTTCTTT
CASSPQLSQSTEAFF
>.|TRBV25-1|.|TRBJ2-5
TGTGCCAGCAGTGAGGGTGGCAGGGGGAGCGGGGAGACCCAGTACTTC
CASSEGGRGSGETQYF
>.|TRBV5-1|.|TRBJ1-1
TGCGCCAGCAGCTTTTTTTACGGTAGCTCGGCTTTCTTT
CASSFFYGSSAFF
>.|TRBV28|TRBD2|TRBJ2-1
TGTGCCAGCAGTAGCCCGGGACTAGCGGGAGGTGATGAGCAGTTCTTC
CASSSPGLAGGDEQFF
>.|TRBV7-2|.|TRBJ2-1
TGTGCCAGCAGCTTAGGGACATACAATGAGCAGTTCTTC
CASSLGTYNEQFF
>.|TRBV7-8|.|TRBJ2-7
TGTGCCAGCAGCCAGCTTGAGGGAGGCCCCTACGAGCAGTACTTC
CASSQLEGGPYEQYF
>.|TRBV5-1|TRBD2|TRBJ2-3
TGCGCCAGCAGCTTGGCGGGTAGCGGGAGTAGTGGTACGCAGTATTTT
CASSLAGSGSSGTQYF
>.|TRBV5-1|.|TRBJ2-1
TGCGCCAGCAGCCTTACAAAGACAGGATACAATGAGCAGTTCTTC
CASSLTKTGYNEQFF
>.|TRBV6-5|.|TRBJ2-1
TGTGCCAGCAGTTACTCCGTAGGGGGTAACAATGAGCAGTTCTTC
CASSYSVGGNNEQFF
>.|TRBV6-6|.|TRBJ2-2
TGTGCCAGCAGGCGACTAGTGAGAGGGGAGCTGTTTTTT
CASRRLVRGELFF
>.|TRBV7-3|.|TRBJ1-2
TGTGCCAGCAGCTTAACCCCAGGGAGGTTGGATGGCTACACCTTC
CASSLTPGRLDGYTF
>.|TRBV7-2|.|TRBJ2-3
TGTGCCAGCAGCTCGGTGCAGGATACGCAGTATTTT
CASSSVQDTQYF
>.|TRBV19|.|TRBJ1-1
TGTGCCACCATCCGGGGGGGACGGAACACTGAAGCTTTCTTT
CATIRGGRNTEAFF
>.|TRBV10-3|.|TRBJ2-2
TGTGCCAATTCGGACAGAATTAACACCGGGGAGCTGTTTTTT
CANSDRINTGELFF
>.|TRBV20-1|.|TRBJ2-1
TGCAGTGCTAGTCGTGGAGACGACAATGAGCAGTTCTTC
CSASRGDDNEQFF
>.|TRBV27|.|TRBJ1-1
TGTGCCAGCAGTTTACAGGGGAAAGGGACTGAAGCTTTCTTT
CASSLQGKGTEAFF
>.|TRBV28|.|TRBJ2-4
TGTGCCAGCAGTTTACCCCTTGCGGGGGCAAACATTCAGTACTTC
CASSLPLAGANIQYF
>.|TRBV28|.|TRBJ2-7
TGTGCCAGCAGTTCGCCCGGGGGGCAGAGATCCTACGAGCAGTACTTC
CASSSPGGQRSYEQYF
>.|TRBV28|TRBD2|TRBJ2-7
TGTGCCAGCAGCCGATCTAGCGGGCCCCTTACCTACGAGCAGTACTTC
CASSRSSGPLTYEQYF